This TCR beta chain was captured in a study of long-term antiretroviral therapy in people with HIV. Per germline, CDR1 SEHNR and CDR2 FQNEAQ (reference sequence). This CDR3 has 15 residues. Losses at the gene ends were 3 bases for V and 7 bases for J; bases not matched to a gene: 5. Sequencing relied on immunoSEQ assay v3.0, run at survey level. Measured with immunoSEQ multiplex PCR; TCRdb has only the in-frame clones, and not every one. The sample lists some 29,000 clones; around 87% were seen once. Sequenced here: unsorted PBMCs, sampled 0.5 years after starting antiretroviral therapy. The sequence was obtained from a young woman with HIV. This sequence joins TRBV7-9 and TRBJ2-1; the match to TRBD2 covers 11 bases. The CDR3 coding sequence is TGTGCCAGCAGCTTCAGGACTAGCGGGCGAAATGAGCAGTTCTTC. Translating gives CASSFRTSGRNEQFF.